This T cell receptor beta chain stems from a study of human T cells and chemical hapten exposure. Attachment of unique molecular identifiers to individual cDNA molecules was performed in the library. Each CDR3 protein gets one entry after TCRdb re-called the RACE reads with MiXCR. The profile shows a few hundred thousand distinct CDR3 sequences, nearly 6.5% of them singletons. Time point of the sample: patch test 2, 6 weeks after DPC sensitization. Sample treatment: therapeutic diphenylcyclopropenone sensitization with weekly scalp DPC. CDR3 length: 16 amino acids. Germline values: CDR1 SGHVS, CDR2 FQNEAQ. J lost 5 bases, V lost 4 bases, and 13 bases had no gene match. This clonotype was counted between two and nine times.

This TCR came from a woman under 30 with alopecia areata. Some clones in this sample may be carry-over from other donors' samples. The specimen comprised whole blood, sampled in connection with sensitization to the hapten diphenylcyclopropenone (DPC). The chain couples TRBV7-8 to TRBJ2-7; 8 bases agree with TRBD1. CDR3 bases: TGTGCCAGCAGCTCCACTTGGGGACAGGTAGTCAACGAGCAGTACTTC. Its translation is CASSSTWGQVVNEQYF.